Following are 3 T cell receptor beta chains from one sample sequenced in a study of T cells after yellow fever vaccination. MiXCR, applied by TCRdb to the 5' RACE reads, yields one record per CDR3 protein. The sample contains a few hundred thousand distinct CDR3 sequences, around 4.1% of which appear only once. The sample was PBMCs, taken 5 days after the yellow fever booster vaccination. Receptors were obtained from a man between 18 and 29 years old who received the YFV17D yellow fever vaccine.

This clonotype has a handful of counts. V gene TRBV12-3 or TRBV12-4 combines with J gene TRBJ2-2; D not certain. There are 13 residues in the CDR3. With 5 bases removed from V and 7 bases from J, the gap between germline ends came to 11 bases. CDR3 residues: CASSPSPRGELFF. The CDR3 nucleotides are TGTGCCAGCAGTCCCTCACCCCGCGGGGAGCTGTTTTTT.

This clonotype occurred a few times. This chain connects TRBV30 to TRBJ2-6; 7 bases are shared with TRBD1. The CDR3 runs to 15 residues. Germline V CDR1 and CDR2: GTSNPN, SVGIG (reference sequence). J gave up 4 bases and V 3 bases, and 6 bases lay outside the gene matches. The CDR3 spells CAWREQGRGANVLTF. CDR3 nucleotides: TGTGCCTGGAGGGAACAGGGGCGAGGGGCCAACGTCCTGACTTTC. Combining the CDR3 with reference TRBV30 and TRBJ2-6 gives the whole variable domain SQTIHQWPATLVQPVGSPLSLECTVEGTSNPNLYWYRQAAGRGLQLLFYSVGIGQISSEVPQNLSASRPQDRQFILSSKKLLLSDSGFYLCAWREQGRGANVLTFGAGSRLTVL.

This clonotype has a handful of counts. The chain uses TRBV5-1 and TRBJ1-1, with 8 bases that match TRBD1. Trimming at V came to 3 bases and at J to 1 base, leaving 2 bases not matched to a gene. This CDR3 region has 14 residues. CDR1 and CDR2 from the germline V gene are SGHRS and YFSETQ. The CDR3 DNA reads TGCGCCAGCAGCTGGGACAGGACGAACACTGAAGCTTTCTTT. It specifies CASSWDRTNTEAFF.